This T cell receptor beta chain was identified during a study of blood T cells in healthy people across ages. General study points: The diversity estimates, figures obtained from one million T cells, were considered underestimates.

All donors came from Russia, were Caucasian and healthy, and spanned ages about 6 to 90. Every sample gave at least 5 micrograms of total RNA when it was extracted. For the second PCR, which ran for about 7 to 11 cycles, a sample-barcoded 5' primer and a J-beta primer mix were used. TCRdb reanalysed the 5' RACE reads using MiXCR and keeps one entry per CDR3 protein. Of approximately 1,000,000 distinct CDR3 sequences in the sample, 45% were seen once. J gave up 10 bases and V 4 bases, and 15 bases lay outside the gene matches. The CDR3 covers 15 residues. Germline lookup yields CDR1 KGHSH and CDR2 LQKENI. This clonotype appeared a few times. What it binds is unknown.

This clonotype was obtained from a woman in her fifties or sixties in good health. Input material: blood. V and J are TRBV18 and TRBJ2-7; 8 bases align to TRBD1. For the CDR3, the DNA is TGTGCCAGCTCACACCAGGACAGGGCAGGCGAGACTCAGTACTTC. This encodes CASSHQDRAGETQYF.